Listed here are 31 T cell receptor beta chains from one sample, sequenced in a study of T cells in Graves' hyperthyroidism and ophthalmopathy. Authors of the study amplified TCR beta CDR3 regions from RNA transcripts. HTBI primers were employed in a first-round RT-PCR of the TCR CDR3. TCRdb redid the calling of the multiplex PCR reads with MiXCR, one entry per CDR3 protein. The sample consists of about 520,000 distinct CDR3 sequences, around a quarter of them appearing once. The specimen was blood. The receptor set was obtained from a woman in her thirties with Graves' ophthalmopathy.

This clonotype was seen at least ten times. The genes are TRBV15 and TRBJ1-2; D is possibly TRBD1 (6 bases). The CDR3 loop spans 14 amino acids. Trimming took off 1 base at V and 4 bases at J, with 10 bases between the two ends. Germline V gives CDR1 LNHNV, CDR2 YYDKDF (reference sequence). CDR3 coding DNA: TGTGCCACCAGCAGAGGTCAACAGGGCTATGGCTACACCTTC. Its protein product is CATSRGQQGYGYTF.

This clonotype showed up many times. The chain employs TRBV30 and TRBJ1-1; D uncertain. V was trimmed by 3 bases and J by 4 bases, leaving 9 bases between them. CDR1 and CDR2 (germline): GTSNPN, SVGIG (reference sequence). The CDR3 runs 12 residues. The DNA for the CDR3 is TGTGCCTGGAGGGGATATGGCACTGAAGCTTTCTTT. This gives the protein CAWRGYGTEAFF.

This clonotype showed up many times. V is TRBV5-1 and J is TRBJ2-5; maybe TRBD1 (6 bases). Trimming removed 6 bases from V and 0 bases from J, with 15 bases in between. The germline CDR1 and CDR2 sequences are SGHRS and YFSETQ. This CDR3 contains 15 residues. CDR3 bases: TGCGCCAGCACTGAGACAGGCTTGTACCAAGAGACCCAGTACTTC. Amino acids: CASTETGLYQETQYF.

This clonotype came up many times. The chain joins TRBV6-5 to TRBJ1-2, with 9 bases matching TRBD1. In germline, CDR1 is MNHEY, CDR2 SVGAGI. This CDR3 contains 14 residues. Trimming at V came to 5 bases and at J to 3 bases, leaving 4 bases not matched to a gene. This CDR3 is CASSPTGGHYGYTF. The CDR3 DNA sequence: TGTGCCAGCAGTCCGACAGGGGGTCACTATGGCTACACCTTC.

This clonotype was recorded many times. The rearrangement links TRBV11-2 to TRBJ2-7; 9 bases align to TRBD2. The V gene's germline CDR1 is SGHAT and CDR2 FQNNGV. This CDR3 has 16 residues. The V and J ends lost 5 bases and 2 bases, in that order; junction bases with no gene match: 10. The CDR3 region is CASSRTTSSGTYEQYF. The CDR3 nucleotides are TGTGCCAGCAGCCGCACAACTTCTAGCGGGACCTACGAGCAGTACTTC.

Many counts were recorded for this clonotype. This chain joins TRBV2 and TRBJ1-2, with 8 bases identical to TRBD1. The CDR3 runs to 14 residues. The junction had 10 bases not matched to a gene; V was cut back by 6 bases and J by 7 bases. The germline gives CDR1 SNHLY, CDR2 FYNNEI. The CDR3 DNA follows: TGTGCCAGCAGGGACGACAGGGGTGTAAGTGGCTACACCTTC. Translation gives CASRDDRGVSGYTF.

Concerning this clonotype: This may be a read error, as it is one base from a much larger clone. The gene calls are TRBV27 and TRBJ2-7; tentatively, D is TRBD2 (6 bases). The germline V gene has CDR1 MNHEY and CDR2 SMNVEV (reference sequence). V was clipped by 5 bases and J by 1 base, with 12 bases between them. The CDR3 totals 14 residues. The CDR3 DNA follows: TGTGCCAGCAGTCCGGGACTCCTATCCTACGAGCAGTACTTC. Protein sequence: CASSPGLLSYEQYF.

This clonotype was picked up many times. This chain links TRBV7-3 with TRBJ2-2, with 9 bases that match TRBD1. The V and J ends lost 5 bases and 3 bases, in that order; junction bases with no gene match: 4. Germline lookup yields CDR1 SGHTA and CDR2 FQGTGA. The CDR3 consists of 15 residues. The CDR3 reads CASSRTGADTGELFF. The CDR3 DNA follows: TGTGCCAGCAGCCGGACAGGGGCGGACACCGGGGAGCTGTTTTTT. Looking up the rest from reference TRBV7-3 and TRBJ2-2 gives the full variable domain: GAGVSQTPSNKVTEKGKYVELRCDPISGHTALYWYRQSLGQGPEFLIYFQGTGAADDSGLPNDRFFAVRPEGSVSTLKIQRTERGDSAVYLCASSRTGADTGELFFGEGSRLTVL.

This sequence joins TRBV29-1 and TRBJ1-1; 10 nucleotides line up with TRBD1. V trimming: 6 bases; J trimming: 7 bases; junction bases outside the gene matches: 11. Germline CDR1 SQVTM, CDR2 ANQGSEA. The CDR3 is 14 amino acids. The CDR3 nucleotides are TGCAGCGTGGATGTGACAGGGGGCCGGTTTGAAGCTTTCTTT. Protein: CSVDVTGGRFEAFF.

This clonotype was counted many times. The J gene is TRBJ1-1, the V gene TRBV5-6; D unresolved. The V and J ends lost 4 bases and 6 bases respectively, with 16 bases between them. CDR1 and CDR2 from the germline V gene are SGHDT and YYEEEE. There are 14 residues in the CDR3. CDR3 loop: CASSQTIRGAEAFF. The CDR3 DNA reads as TGTGCCAGCAGCCAGACTATCCGGGGAGCTGAAGCTTTCTTT.

This clonotype was observed once. The rearrangement joins TRBV12-3 or TRBV12-4 to TRBJ2-7; 12 bases agree with TRBD2. V shed 7 bases, J shed 2 bases, and the junction held 12 bases outside the gene matches. The length of the CDR3 is 17 residues. CDR3 region: CASTKTLTSGGPYEQYF. CDR3 DNA sequence: TGTGCCAGCACCAAAACCTTGACTAGCGGGGGACCCTACGAGCAGTACTTC.

This clonotype was observed many times. The junction differs from germline at one of its ends, possibly a read error. The CDR3 coding sequence is TGTGCCAGCAGTGAACAGGTGGGACAGGGAGGACACACCGTATATTTT. Its translation: CASSEQVGQGGHTVYF. The chain joins TRBV6-1 to TRBJ1-3; 9 bases are a match to TRBD1. Per germline, CDR1 MNHNS and CDR2 SASEGT. The CDR3 has 16 residues.

The rearrangement joins TRBV20-1 to TRBJ2-7, with no clear D. Trimming pared 1 base from V and 5 bases from J, leaving 9 bases between. The CDR3 runs 12 residues. CDR1 DFQATT and CDR2 SNEGSKA come from the germline V gene (reference sequence). CDR3 loop: CSARGESDEQYF. For the CDR3, the DNA is TGCAGTGCTAGAGGTGAAAGCGACGAGCAGTACTTC.

The chain's CDR3 is CASSLGTGLSTEAFF. The CDR3 DNA reads TGTGCCAGCAGCCTAGGGACAGGGTTGTCCACTGAAGCTTTCTTT. The gene calls are TRBV7-2 and TRBJ1-1, with 9 bases aligning to TRBD1. The germline V gene has CDR1 SGHTA and CDR2 FQGNSA. The CDR3 loop spans 15 amino acids. V dropped 5 bases and J dropped 4; count of bases not matched to a gene: 8.

This rearrangement joins TRBV6-5 to TRBJ2-5, with D perhaps matching TRBD1 (6 bases). Germline V CDR1 and CDR2: MNHEY, SVGAGI. The CDR3 runs to 14 residues. Deletions cut 0 bases from V and 5 bases from J, with 10 bases between. The CDR3 region is CASSYSSGDETQYF. The CDR3 bases are TGTGCCAGCAGTTACTCATCAGGGGACGAGACCCAGTACTTC.

V gene TRBV5-5 combines with J gene TRBJ1-1, with 9 bases lining up with TRBD1. The CDR3 length is 14 residues. Germline V lookup: CDR1 SGHKS, CDR2 YYEKEE (reference sequence). V lost 3 bases to trimming and J lost 5 bases; unmatched junction nucleotides: 5. The CDR3 DNA sequence: TGTGCCAGCAGCTCCACAGGGGGCAGGACTGAAGCTTTCTTT. This encodes CASSSTGGRTEAFF.

The chain combines TRBV11-2 with TRBJ2-6, with a possible D match to TRBD2 (6 bases). V dropped 2 bases and J dropped 0 bases, with 14 bases sitting between them. The length of the CDR3 is 18 residues. Germline V gene sequence: CDR1 SGHAT, CDR2 FQNNGV. The CDR3 protein is CASSLLHPGGSGANVLTF. In DNA, the CDR3 is TGTGCCAGCAGCTTACTACACCCCGGGGGCTCTGGGGCCAACGTCCTGACTTTC.

J is TRBJ1-1 and V is TRBV5-1; D possibly corresponds to TRBD1 (6 bases). The CDR3 sequence is 16 residues long. The V gene's germline CDR1 is SGHRS and CDR2 YFSETQ. Trimming left V 4 bases short and J 4 bases short, with 20 bases between. This chain's CDR3 is CASSLGSYRAFTEAFF. Written as DNA, the CDR3 is TGCGCCAGCAGCCTCGGTTCATACAGGGCATTCACTGAAGCTTTCTTT.

This clonotype was seen many times. This chain joins TRBV20-1 and TRBJ1-1; TRBD1 is a possible D gene (6 bases). Germline loops: CDR1 DFQATT, CDR2 SNEGSKA (reference sequence). The CDR3 length is 12 residues. V lost 8 bases and J lost 8, with 18 bases in between. CDR3 in amino acids: CSRHREVREAFF. The CDR3 DNA reads TGCAGTCGACACAGGGAGGTTAGAGAAGCTTTCTTT.

There are a few counts of this clonotype. The chain is built from TRBV20-1 and TRBJ2-5; 9 bases are a match to TRBD1. V trimming: 2 bases; J trimming: 1 base; junction bases outside the gene matches: 8. This CDR3 comprises 16 residues. Germline assignment: CDR1 DFQATT and CDR2 SNEGSKA (reference sequence). Here the CDR3 reads CSARRTGTGFQETQYF. For the CDR3, the DNA is TGCAGTGCTAGACGAACCGGGACAGGGTTCCAAGAGACCCAGTACTTC.

V is TRBV11-2 and J is TRBJ2-2; D not resolved. The CDR3 covers 15 residues. Between the trimmed V and J ends, which lost 5 bases and 4 bases, there was a span of 14 bases. The germline V gene encodes CDR1 SGHAT and CDR2 FQNNGV. The CDR3 here is CASSTKAGPTGELFF. The CDR3 DNA reads TGTGCCAGCAGCACAAAGGCAGGCCCCACCGGGGAGCTGTTTTTT.

The gene calls are TRBV6-2 or TRBV6-3 and TRBJ2-6; D is undetermined. CDR1 is MNHEY and CDR2 is SVGEGT in the germline V gene. V lost 5 bases and J 0 bases, leaving 20 bases between the germline ends. The CDR3 has 19 residues. The CDR3 region is CASSRSSGRWSSGANVLTF. Written as DNA, the CDR3 is TGTGCCAGCAGTAGATCCTCGGGCAGGTGGAGCTCTGGGGCCAACGTCCTGACTTTC.

This chain uses TRBV12-3 or TRBV12-4 with TRBJ2-2; possible D gene TRBD2, 5 bases. V lost 2 bases to trimming and J lost 1 base, with 11 bases between them. The CDR3 is 16 amino acids. The CDR3 DNA reads TGTGCCAGCAGTTTAAGATCGGCGGGGAACACCGGGGAGCTGTTTTTT. It encodes CASSLRSAGNTGELFF.

The table lists this clonotype with many counts. CDR3 sequence (DNA): TGTGCCAGCAGTTACTCGCGAGGGTATGACACTGAAGCTTTCTTT. Translated, it gives CASSYSRGYDTEAFF. The J gene is TRBJ1-1, the V gene TRBV6-5; D is unclear. V was pared by 0 bases and J by 3 bases, with 11 bases between. Germline V gene lookup returns CDR1 MNHEY and CDR2 SVGAGI. This CDR3 is 15 amino acids long.

This clonotype was seen at least ten times. J is TRBJ1-1 and V is TRBV11-3, with 7 bases that match TRBD1. The CDR3 has 15 amino acids. V shed 4 bases and J 4 bases; nucleotides not matched to a gene: 9. Germline V gene sequence: CDR1 SGHNT, CDR2 YENEEA. The CDR3 is CASSWHWTGFTEAFF. The CDR3, as DNA: TGTGCCAGCAGCTGGCACTGGACAGGCTTCACTGAAGCTTTCTTT.

The V call is TRBV11-1, the J call TRBJ1-1, with 10 bases matching TRBD1. V lost 3 bases to trimming and J lost 4 bases; unmatched junction nucleotides: 8. The CDR3 sequence is 16 residues long. Per the germline V gene, CDR1 is SGHAT and CDR2 is FQDESV (reference sequence). CDR3 loop: CASSLRTGGPGTEAFF. The CDR3 nucleotides read TGTGCCAGCAGCTTGAGGACAGGGGGACCGGGCACTGAAGCTTTCTTT.

The V gene is TRBV5-1, the J gene TRBJ2-7; 8 bases line up with TRBD1. Germline CDR1 is SGHRS and CDR2 is YFSETQ. The CDR3 runs 14 residues. V trimming: 5 bases; J trimming: 5 bases; junction bases outside the gene matches: 9. The CDR3 is CASRAGGFIDEQYF. The CDR3 bases are TGCGCCAGCAGAGCAGGGGGCTTCATCGACGAGCAGTACTTC.

The chain couples TRBV28 to TRBJ2-2; D may be TRBD2 (5 bases). The germline V and J ends were trimmed by 5 bases and 2 bases, with 15 bases remaining between them. Germline CDR1 reads MDHEN; CDR2 reads SYDVKM. The length of the CDR3 is 16 residues. The CDR3 sequence: CASSPAGRGNTGELFF. The CDR3 nucleotides read TGTGCCAGCAGTCCCGCCGGACGGGGAAACACCGGGGAGCTGTTTTTT. Full variable domain (remainder filled in from reference TRBV28 and TRBJ2-2): DVKVTQSSRYLVKRTGEKVFLECVQDMDHENMFWYRQDPGLGLRLIYFSYDVKMKEKGDIPEGYSVSREKKERFSLILESASTNQTSMYLCASSPAGRGNTGELFFGEGSRLTVL.

CDR3 coding DNA: TGTGCTAGTGGTCACAACGGACAGGGCAACAATCAGCCCCAGCATTTT. Residues: CASGHNGQGNNQPQHF. The J gene is TRBJ1-5, the V gene TRBV12-5; 8 bases fit TRBD1. With V trimmed by 5 bases and J by 3 bases, 9 bases remained unmatched. Germline V CDR1 and CDR2: LGHNT, FRNRAP. The CDR3 consists of 16 residues.

This clonotype was recorded a few times. The rearrangement links TRBV19 to TRBJ1-1; D possibly corresponds to TRBD1 (6 bases). Germline loops: CDR1 LNHDA, CDR2 SQIVND (reference sequence). The CDR3 spans 15 residues. Trimming took 1 base from V and 1 from J, leaving 10 bases between them. CDR3 sequence (DNA): TGTGCCAGTAGTATAGGCGCGGGGGCGAACACTGAAGCTTTCTTT. This translates into CASSIGAGANTEAFF.

The V call is TRBV7-9, the J call TRBJ1-1; TRBD1 might be the D (5 bases). The CDR3 covers 14 residues. The germline V gene has CDR1 SEHNR and CDR2 FQNEAQ (reference sequence). Deletions cut 3 bases from V and 3 bases from J, with 11 bases between. CDR3 loop: CASSFGTADTEAFF. The CDR3 DNA reads as TGTGCCAGCAGCTTTGGGACGGCCGACACTGAAGCTTTCTTT.